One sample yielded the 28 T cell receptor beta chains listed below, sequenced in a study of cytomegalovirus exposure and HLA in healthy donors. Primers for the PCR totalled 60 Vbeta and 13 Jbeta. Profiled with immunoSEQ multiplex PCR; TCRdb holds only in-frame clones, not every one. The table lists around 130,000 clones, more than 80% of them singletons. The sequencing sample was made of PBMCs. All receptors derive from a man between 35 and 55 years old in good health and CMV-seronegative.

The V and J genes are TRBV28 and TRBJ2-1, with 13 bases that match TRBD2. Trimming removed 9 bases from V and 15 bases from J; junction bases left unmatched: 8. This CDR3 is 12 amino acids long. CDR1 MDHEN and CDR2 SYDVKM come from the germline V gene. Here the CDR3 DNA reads TGTGCCAGTAGGGGACTAGCGGGAACACCGTTCTTC. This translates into CASRGLAGTPFF.

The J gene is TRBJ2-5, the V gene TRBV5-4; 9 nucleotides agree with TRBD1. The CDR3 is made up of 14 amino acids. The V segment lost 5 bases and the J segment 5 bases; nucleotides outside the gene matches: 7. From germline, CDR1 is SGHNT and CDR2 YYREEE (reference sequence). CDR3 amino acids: CASSHRGLGETQYF. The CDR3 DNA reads TGTGCCAGCAGTCACAGGGGGCTAGGGGAGACCCAGTACTTC.

The CDR3, as DNA: TGTGCCAGCAGCAGTGGACAGGGAAACACCATATATTTT. It encodes CASSSGQGNTIYF. This chain uses TRBV7-8 with TRBJ1-3, with D perhaps matching TRBD1 (6 bases). The CDR3 covers 13 residues. Germline loops: CDR1 SGHVS, CDR2 FQNEAQ. V lost 5 bases to trimming and J lost 4 bases, with 9 bases between them.

DNA of the CDR3: TGCAGCGTAGCTCGGGACAGGGGTCCTTACGAGCAGTACTTC. It encodes CSVARDRGPYEQYF. The chain links TRBV29-1 to TRBJ2-7; 10 positions match TRBD1. This CDR3 has 14 residues. The V segment lost 6 bases and the J segment 4 bases; nucleotides outside the gene matches: 9. Per the germline V gene, CDR1 is SQVTM and CDR2 is ANQGSEA.

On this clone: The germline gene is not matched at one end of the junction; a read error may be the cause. The CDR3 loop reads CASSLSASGTYEQYF. The CDR3 DNA follows: TGTGCCAGCAGCTTATCGGCTAGCGGGACCTACGAGCAGTACTTC. The chain recombines TRBV28 with TRBJ2-7; 9 bases line up with TRBD2. This CDR3 has 15 residues. Germline V gene sequence: CDR1 MDHEN, CDR2 SYDVKM. Full variable domain (remainder filled in from reference TRBV28 and TRBJ2-7): DVKVTQSSRYLVKRTGEKVFLECVQDMDHENMFWYRQDPGLGLRLIYFSYDVKMKEKGDIPEGYSVSREKKERFSLILESASTNQTSMYLCASSLSASGTYEQYFGPGTRLTVT.

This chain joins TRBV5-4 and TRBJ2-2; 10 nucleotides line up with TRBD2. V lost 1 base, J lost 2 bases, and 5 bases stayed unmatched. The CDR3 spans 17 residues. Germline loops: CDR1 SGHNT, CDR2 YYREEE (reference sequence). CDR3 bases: TGTGCCAGCAGCTTGCGGCTAGCGGGAGATAACACCGGGGAGCTGTTTTTT. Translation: CASSLRLAGDNTGELFF.

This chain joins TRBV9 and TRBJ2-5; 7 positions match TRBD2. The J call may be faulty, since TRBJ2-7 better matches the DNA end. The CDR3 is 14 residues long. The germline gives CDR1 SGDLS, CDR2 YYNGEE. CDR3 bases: TGTGCCAGCAGCCCTGGACTAGGTCCCTACGAGCAGTACTTC. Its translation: CASSPGLGPYEQYF.

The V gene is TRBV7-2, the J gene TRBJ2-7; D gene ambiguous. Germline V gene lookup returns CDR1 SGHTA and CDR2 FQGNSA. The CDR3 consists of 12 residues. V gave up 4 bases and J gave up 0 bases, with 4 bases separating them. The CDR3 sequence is CASSSFSYEQYF. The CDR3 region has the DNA TGTGCCAGCAGCTCATTCTCCTACGAGCAGTACTTC.

This chain's CDR3 is CASSQAGTLTYEQYF. The CDR3 region has the DNA TGTGCCAGCAGTCAAGCCGGGACACTTACCTACGAGCAGTACTTC. The rearrangement links TRBV28 to TRBJ2-7; D may be TRBD1 (6 bases). This CDR3 is 15 amino acids long. CDR1 and CDR2 from the germline V gene are MDHEN and SYDVKM. V was pared by 5 bases and J by 2 bases, with 16 bases between. Based on the CDR3 plus reference TRBV28 and TRBJ2-7, the full variable domain is DVKVTQSSRYLVKRTGEKVFLECVQDMDHENMFWYRQDPGLGLRLIYFSYDVKMKEKGDIPEGYSVSREKKERFSLILESASTNQTSMYLCASSQAGTLTYEQYFGPGTRLTVT.

CDR3 DNA: TGCAGCGTTCTGCAGTCCTACGAGCAGTACTTC. Its protein is CSVLQSYEQYF. This chain uses TRBV29-1 with TRBJ2-7; D uncertain. V gave up 5 bases and J gave up 1 base, with 6 bases separating them. The CDR3 totals 11 residues. Germline V lookup: CDR1 SQVTM, CDR2 ANQGSEA.

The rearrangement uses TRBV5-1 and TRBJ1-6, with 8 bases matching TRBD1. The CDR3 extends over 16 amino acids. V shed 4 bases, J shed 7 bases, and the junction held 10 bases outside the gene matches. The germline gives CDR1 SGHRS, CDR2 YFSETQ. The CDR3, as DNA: TGCGCCAGCAGCCTATCGACAGGGGAGGTGAATTCACCCCTCCACTTT. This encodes CASSLSTGEVNSPLHF.

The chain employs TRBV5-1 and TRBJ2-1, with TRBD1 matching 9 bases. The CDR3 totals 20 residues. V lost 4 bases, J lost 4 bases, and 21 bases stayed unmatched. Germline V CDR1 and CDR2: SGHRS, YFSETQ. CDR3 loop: CASSQGVNRGRWTAYNEQFF. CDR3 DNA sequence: TGCGCCAGCAGCCAAGGGGTAAACAGGGGGCGCTGGACCGCATACAATGAGCAGTTCTTC.

The CDR3: CASSVGLSGNTIYF. CDR3 nucleotide sequence: TGTGCCAGCAGCGTAGGACTCTCTGGAAACACCATATATTTT. The chain couples TRBV9 to TRBJ1-3, with D hard to call. Germline V CDR1 and CDR2: SGDLS, YYNGEE. The CDR3 spans 14 residues. Trimming took off 0 bases at V and 0 bases at J, with 4 bases between the two ends. The whole variable domain, filled in from reference TRBV9 and TRBJ1-3, reads DSGVTQTPKHLITATGQRVTLRCSPRSGDLSVYWYQQSLDQGLQFLIQYYNGEERAKGNILERFSAQQFPDLHSELNLSSLELGDSALYFCASSVGLSGNTIYFGEGSWLTVV.

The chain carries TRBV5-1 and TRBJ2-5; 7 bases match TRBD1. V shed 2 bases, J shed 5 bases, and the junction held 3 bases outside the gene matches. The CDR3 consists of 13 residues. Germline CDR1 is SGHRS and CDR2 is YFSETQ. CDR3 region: CASSFDRVETQYF. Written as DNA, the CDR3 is TGCGCCAGCAGCTTCGACAGGGTTGAGACCCAGTACTTC. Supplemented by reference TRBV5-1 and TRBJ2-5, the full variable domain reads KAGVTQTPRYLIKTRGQQVTLSCSPISGHRSVSWYQQTPGQGLQFLFEYFSETQRNKGNFPGRFSGRQFSNSRSEMNVSTLELGDSALYLCASSFDRVETQYFGPGTRLLVL.

CDR3 in DNA: TGTGCCATCAGAAACCAGGGGGCCGACGAGCAGTACTTC. Translated: CAIRNQGADEQYF. V gene TRBV10-3 combines with J gene TRBJ2-7, with 8 bases lining up with TRBD1. V trimming: 6 bases; J trimming: 5 bases; junction bases outside the gene matches: 6. Germline values: CDR1 ENHRY, CDR2 SYGVKD. The CDR3 has 13 amino acids.

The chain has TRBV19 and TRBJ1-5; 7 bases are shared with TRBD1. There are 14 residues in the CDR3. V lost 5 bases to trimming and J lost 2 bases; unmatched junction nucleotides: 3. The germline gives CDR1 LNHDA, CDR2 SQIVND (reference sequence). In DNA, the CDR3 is TGTGCCAGTAGTGGGACAGCTCGCAATCAGCCCCAGCATTTT. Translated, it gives CASSGTARNQPQHF.

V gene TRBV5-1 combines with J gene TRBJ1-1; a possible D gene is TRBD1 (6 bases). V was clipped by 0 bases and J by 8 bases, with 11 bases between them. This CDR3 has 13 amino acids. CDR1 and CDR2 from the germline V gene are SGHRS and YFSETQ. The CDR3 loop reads CASSLVPGQEAFF. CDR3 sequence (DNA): TGCGCCAGCAGCTTGGTCCCGGGACAAGAAGCTTTCTTT.

CDR3 protein: CASIEGGPGTQPQHF. CDR3 in DNA: TGTGCCAGCATTGAGGGAGGTCCAGGGACTCAGCCCCAGCATTTT. The gene calls are TRBV6-1 and TRBJ1-5; a possible D gene is TRBD1 (5 bases). Trimming left V 7 bases short and J 6 bases short, with 19 bases between. CDR3 length equals 15 residues. CDR1 is MNHNS, CDR2 SASEGT, per germline.

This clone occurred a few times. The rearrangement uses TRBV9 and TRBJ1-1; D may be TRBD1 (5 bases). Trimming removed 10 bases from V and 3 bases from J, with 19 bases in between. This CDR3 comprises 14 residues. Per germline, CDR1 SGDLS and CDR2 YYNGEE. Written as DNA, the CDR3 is TGTGCCTGCGTTCAGCGCCGGGGGGACACTGAAGCTTTCTTT. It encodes CACVQRRGDTEAFF.

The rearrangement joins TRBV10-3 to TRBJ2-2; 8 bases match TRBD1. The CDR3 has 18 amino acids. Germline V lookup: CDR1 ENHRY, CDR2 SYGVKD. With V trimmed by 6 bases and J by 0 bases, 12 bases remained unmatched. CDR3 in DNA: TGTGCCATCAGAGGGACAGGCGGGACGGTCGCGAACACCGGGGAGCTGTTTTTT. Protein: CAIRGTGGTVANTGELFF.

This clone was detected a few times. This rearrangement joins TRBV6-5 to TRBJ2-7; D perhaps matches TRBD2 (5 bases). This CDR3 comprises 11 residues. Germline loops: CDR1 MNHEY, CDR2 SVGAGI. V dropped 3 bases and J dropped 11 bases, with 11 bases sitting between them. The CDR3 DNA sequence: TGTGCCAGCAGTTATTCGGGAAAAGAGTACTTC. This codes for CASSYSGKEYF.

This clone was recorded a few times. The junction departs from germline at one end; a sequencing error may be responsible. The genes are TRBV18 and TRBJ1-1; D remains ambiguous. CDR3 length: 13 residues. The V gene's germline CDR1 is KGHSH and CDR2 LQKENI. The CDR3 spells CASSMEVNSEAFF. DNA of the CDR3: TGTGCCAGCTCGATGGAGGTGAACTCTGAAGCTTTCTTT.

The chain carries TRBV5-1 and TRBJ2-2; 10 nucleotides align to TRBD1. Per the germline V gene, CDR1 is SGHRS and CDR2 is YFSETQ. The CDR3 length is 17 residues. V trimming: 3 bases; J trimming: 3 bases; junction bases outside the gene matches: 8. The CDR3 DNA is TGCGCCAGCAGCTACGGGACAGGGGACTCCCACACCGGGGAGCTGTTTTTT. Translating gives CASSYGTGDSHTGELFF.

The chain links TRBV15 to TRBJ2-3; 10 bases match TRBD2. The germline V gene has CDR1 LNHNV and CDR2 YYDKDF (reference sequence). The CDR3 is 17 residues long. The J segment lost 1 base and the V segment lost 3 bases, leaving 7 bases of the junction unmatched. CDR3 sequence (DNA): TGTGCCACCAGCAGGGAATCCGGGACTAGCGGCACAGATACGCAGTATTTT. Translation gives CATSRESGTSGTDTQYF.

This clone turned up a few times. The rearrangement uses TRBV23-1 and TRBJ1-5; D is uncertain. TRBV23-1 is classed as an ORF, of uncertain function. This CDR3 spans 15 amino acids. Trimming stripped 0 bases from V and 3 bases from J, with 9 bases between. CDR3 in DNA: TGCGCCAGCAGTCAATCTGGCATTTACAATCAGCCCCAGCATTTT. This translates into CASSQSGIYNQPQHF.

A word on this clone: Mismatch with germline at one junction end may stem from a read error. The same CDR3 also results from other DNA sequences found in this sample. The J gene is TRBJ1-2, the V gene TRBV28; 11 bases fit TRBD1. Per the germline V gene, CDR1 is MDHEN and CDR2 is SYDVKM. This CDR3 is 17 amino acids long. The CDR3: CASRGKAPGQGDYGYTF. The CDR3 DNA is TGTGCCAGCAGGGGCAAGGCCCCGGGACAGGGGGACTATGGCTACACCTTT.

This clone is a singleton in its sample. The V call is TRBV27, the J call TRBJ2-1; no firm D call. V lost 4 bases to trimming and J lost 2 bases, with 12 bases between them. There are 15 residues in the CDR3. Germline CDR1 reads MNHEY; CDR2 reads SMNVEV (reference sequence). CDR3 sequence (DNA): TGTGCCAGCAGTTCCACTCGAGTGGCCTACAATGAGCAGTTCTTC. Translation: CASSSTRVAYNEQFF.

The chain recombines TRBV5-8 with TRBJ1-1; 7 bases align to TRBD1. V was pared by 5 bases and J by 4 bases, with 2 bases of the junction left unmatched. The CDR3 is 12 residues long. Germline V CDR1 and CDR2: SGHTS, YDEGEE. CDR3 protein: CASRGQFTEAFF. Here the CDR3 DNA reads TGTGCCAGCAGGGGACAGTTCACTGAAGCTTTCTTT.